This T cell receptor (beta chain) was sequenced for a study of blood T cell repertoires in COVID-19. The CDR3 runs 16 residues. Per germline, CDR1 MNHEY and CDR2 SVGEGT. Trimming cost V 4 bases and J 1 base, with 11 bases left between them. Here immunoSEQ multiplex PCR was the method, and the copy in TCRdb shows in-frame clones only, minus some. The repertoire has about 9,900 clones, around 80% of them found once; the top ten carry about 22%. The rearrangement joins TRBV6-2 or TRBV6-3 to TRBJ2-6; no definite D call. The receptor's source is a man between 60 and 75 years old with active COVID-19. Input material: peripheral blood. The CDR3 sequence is CASSFPGRSGANVLTF. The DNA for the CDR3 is TGTGCCAGCAGTTTCCCAGGCAGGTCTGGGGCCAACGTCCTGACTTTC.